The clone carrying this TCR beta chain was seen repeatedly, ten times or more. These data belong to a study of T-cell memory formation after mild COVID-19. Trimming removed 1 base from V and 2 bases from J, with 12 bases in between. The CDR3 length is 15 residues. Germline V gene sequence: CDR1 SGHVS, CDR2 FQNEAQ. UMIs and sample barcodes were carried by the TCR alpha and TCR beta cDNA libraries that 5'RACE produced using constant-segment primers. TCRdb reprocessed the 5' RACE reads via MiXCR and lists one record per CDR3 protein. The sample holds about 540,000 distinct CDR3 sequences; roughly 22% are singletons and the top ten take 9.5% to 15%.

Sequencing used PBMCs or a T cell subset sorted from them (not recorded which). The TCR was taken from an adult woman who had mild COVID-19 (a few samples of this study predate the infection). Cell type and time point are not known. The chain has TRBV7-8 and TRBJ2-7; perhaps D is TRBD1 or TRBD2 (5 bases each). CDR3 in DNA: TGTGCCAGCAGCTTAGACCAGGGAGCCACCTACGAGCAGTACTTC. Translated: CASSLDQGATYEQYF. Full variable domain (missing parts from reference TRBV7-8 and TRBJ2-7): GAGVSQSPRYKVAKRGQDVALRCDPISGHVSLFWYQQALGQGPEFLTYFQNEAQLDKSGLPSDRFFAERPEGSVSTLKIQRTQQEDSAVYLCASSLDQGATYEQYFGPGTRLTVT.